This entry features one TCR beta chain sequence. These data belong to a study of T cell changes during pregnancy in multiple sclerosis. Sequencing used immunoSEQ multiplex PCR; TCRdb keeps in-frame clones, though not all of them. Here the sample spans approximately 50,000 clones, 92% being singletons. The CDR3 loop spans 15 amino acids. With 6 bases removed from V and 2 bases from J, the gap between germline ends came to 16 bases. Germline V gives CDR1 SQVTM, CDR2 ANQGSEA. This TCR was recovered from a female donor with multiple sclerosis, enrolled in a pregnancy study. Sequencing used CD4+ T cells from peripheral blood mononuclear cells, obtained after pregnancy. The chain employs TRBV29-1 and TRBJ2-2; D is possibly TRBD1 (5 bases). DNA for the CDR3: TGCAGCGTACCCCTGAAGCAGGGCAACACCGGGGAGCTGTTTTTT. Translated: CSVPLKQGNTGELFF.